These 23 T cell receptor beta chains originate from one sample sequenced in a study of T cells in women clearing cervical HPV infection (dated by TCRdb to 2016 to 2019). The method behind the library was the immunoSEQ multiplex PCR assay. The clones in this table, taken by TCRdb from immuneACCESS, are in-frame only. Not every clone is retained; where verified, under half of the shortfall comes from an unresolved V gene, and the cause of the rest is unknown. The sample table on file contains 30,000 to 35,000 clones. The leading ten clones occupy approximately 20% of the sample. What was sequenced was blood buffy coat. The receptors come from a woman aged 18 to 75 with a cervical HPV16 infection that either progressed to CIN3+ or cleared (not recorded which).

The DNA read from the CDR3 is TGTGCCAGCTCACCGCTTTACGGGACAGGGAAGACAGATACG. Amino acids: CASSPLYGTGKTDT. The complete CDR3 reads CASSPLYGTGKTDTQYF. The rearrangement joins TRBV18 to TRBJ2-3; 9 bases fit TRBD1. From the germline J gene comes the end of the CDR3, since the read stops 3 residues before it. V lost 3 bases to trimming and J lost 3 bases; unmatched junction nucleotides: 10. Germline CDR1 reads KGHSH; CDR2 reads LQKENI. This CDR3 region has 17 residues.

Worth noting for this clone: Sequencing ends 3 residues short of the CDR3 end; the germline J gene provides the rest. The chain combines TRBV12-3 or TRBV12-4 with TRBJ2-1, with D hard to call. The germline V and J ends were trimmed by 9 bases and 1 base, with 19 bases remaining between them. The CDR3 covers 16 residues. CDR3 sequence: CASSSPGSRSYNEQFF. CDR3 DNA (partial): TGTGCCAGTTCCTCTCCCGGGTCCCGGTCCTACAATGAG.

Notes on this clone: The CDR3 extends 3 residues past the end of the read, so its final part is completed from the germline J gene. J is TRBJ1-1 and V is TRBV18, with D hard to call. Germline CDR1 reads KGHSH; CDR2 reads LQKENI. This CDR3 is built from 16 residues. The sequenced CDR3 bases are TGTGCCAGCTCACCACCGGTTGCGGGAGGCGCCTACGAG. It translates to CASSPPVAGGAYE. The full CDR3 reads CASSPPVAGGAYEAFF.

Turning to this clone: The read stops 3 residues short of the end of the CDR3; the missing end is completed from the germline J gene. The V gene is TRBV11-2, the J gene TRBJ2-1; D might be TRBD2 (6 bases). The CDR3 runs to 15 residues. Between the trimmed V and J ends, which lost 5 bases and 1 base, there was a span of 12 bases. The V gene's germline CDR1 is SGHAT and CDR2 FQNNGV. Here the CDR3 reads CASSQLGGSYNEQFF. The sequenced part of the CDR3 DNA is TGTGCCAGCAGCCAACTCGGGGGTTCCTACAATGAG.

On this clone itself: A read error may produce the germline difference seen at one junction end. The CDR3 end lies 3 residues beyond the end of the read and is filled in from the germline J gene. This chain connects TRBV18 to TRBJ2-6; no clear D gene. CDR1 is KGHSH, CDR2 LQKENI, per germline. The CDR3 runs 15 residues. The CDR3 bases that were read are TGTGCCCGCTCACCACCGCTATCCGGGGCCAACGTC. This codes for CARSPPLSGANV. The full-length CDR3 reads as CARSPPLSGANVLTF.

Turning to this clone: The observed sequence ends 3 residues before the CDR3 terminus, with the missing tail filled in from the germline J gene. This rearrangement joins TRBV18 to TRBJ1-2, with no clear D. CDR1 is KGHSH, CDR2 LQKENI, per germline. The CDR3 covers 15 residues. CDR3 in amino acids: CASSPGGRPPDTYTF. Incomplete CDR3 DNA: TGTGCCAGCTCACCAGGCGGTCGGCCTCCAGATACC.

As concerns this clone: The read ends 3 residues early relative to the CDR3; the germline J gene fills the gap. The chain is built from TRBV5-1 and TRBJ1-4; 9 nucleotides match TRBD1. The CDR3 sequence is 16 residues long. The trim removed 4 bases at V and 7 bases at J, leaving 11 bases unmatched. The V gene's germline CDR1 is SGHRS and CDR2 YFSETQ. The part of the CDR3 DNA that was read is TGCGCCAGCAGCCCAAACAGGGGGCATTCCATTGAAAAA. This sequence encodes CASSPNRGHSIEK. The whole CDR3 protein is CASSPNRGHSIEKLFF.

CDR3 DNA (partial): TGCGCCAGCAGCTTGGACTCCCCTCACGTCTACGAG. As protein: CASSLDSPHVYE. The CDR3 in its entirety is CASSLDSPHVYEQYF. The chain uses TRBV5-1 and TRBJ2-7; D is ambiguous. The read ends 3 residues before the CDR3 terminus; that terminus is restored from the germline J gene. Per germline, CDR1 SGHRS and CDR2 YFSETQ. The CDR3 covers 15 residues. Trimming took off 0 bases at V and 3 bases at J, with 13 bases between the two ends.

Details on this clone: The CDR3 is cut off 3 residues early in the read; its end comes from the germline J gene. The rearrangement links TRBV20-1 to TRBJ2-3, with D possibly being TRBD2 (5 bases). CDR3 length: 14 residues. CDR1 is DFQATT, CDR2 SNEGSKA, per germline (reference sequence). Trimming took 6 bases from V and 2 from J, leaving 15 bases between them. Incomplete CDR3 DNA: TGCAGTGCCCGTCCCGCGGGCCTCACAGATACG. It is translated as CSARPAGLTDT. The full CDR3 protein reads CSARPAGLTDTQYF.

Comments on this clone: The CDR3 end lies 3 residues beyond the end of the read and is filled in from the germline J gene. The rearrangement uses TRBV30 and TRBJ2-3, with D perhaps matching TRBD2 (6 bases). V gave up 4 bases and J gave up 1 base, with 18 bases separating them. The length of the CDR3 is 16 residues. CDR1 and CDR2 from the germline V gene are GTSNPN and SVGIG (reference sequence). The CDR3 is CAWTLVGVAGTDTQYF. The part of the CDR3 DNA that was read is TGTGCCTGGACCCTCGTCGGGGTAGCGGGCACAGATACG.

Concerning this clone: The sequence runs out 3 residues before the end of the CDR3; the remainder is reconstructed from the germline J gene. The rearrangement joins TRBV18 to TRBJ2-7, with 7 bases matching TRBD2. The CDR3 is 15 amino acids. CDR1 KGHSH and CDR2 LQKENI come from the germline V gene. J gave up 2 bases and V 4 bases, and 8 bases lay outside the gene matches. The CDR3 DNA, read in part, is TGTGCCAGCTCACTATTTGAGGGAGGGGCCTACGAG. It specifies CASSLFEGGAYE. The whole CDR3 protein is CASSLFEGGAYEQYF. The variable domain in full, completed from reference TRBV18 and TRBJ2-7, reads NAGVMQNPRHLVRRRGQEARLRCSPMKGHSHVYWYRQLPEEGLKFMVYLQKENIIDESGMPKERFSAEFPKEGPSILRIQQVVRGDSAAYFCASSLFEGGAYEQYFGPGTRLTVT.

Details on this clone: The missing CDR3 end, 3 residues past where the read stops, is filled in from the germline J gene. This rearrangement joins TRBV2 to TRBJ1-5; TRBD1 is a possible D gene (6 bases). The CDR3 has 15 amino acids. Germline V gene sequence: CDR1 SNHLY, CDR2 FYNNEI. V lost 9 bases to trimming and J lost 4 bases, with 19 bases between them. The CDR3 reads CASRRTALGNQPQHF. The CDR3 DNA, read in part, is TGTGCCAGTAGAAGGACAGCACTCGGGAATCAGCCC.

In regard to this clone: The read comes to an end 3 residues before the CDR3 does, leaving the germline J gene to fill in the end. The genes are TRBV20-1 and TRBJ1-2; 9 positions agree with TRBD1. Losses at the gene ends were 5 bases for V and 3 bases for J; bases not matched to a gene: 10. This CDR3 has 15 residues. The germline CDR1 and CDR2 sequences are DFQATT and SNEGSKA (reference sequence). CDR3 sequence reads: CSAVPGQGIYYGYTF. The DNA read from the CDR3 is TGCAGTGCTGTGCCGGGACAGGGAATTTACTATGGC.

Points on this clone: The sequenced fragment ends 3 residues before the CDR3 boundary, so the rest is inferred from the germline J gene. The same CDR3 is also encoded by other DNA sequences in this sample. The rearrangement joins TRBV18 to TRBJ1-3, with TRBD1 matching 7 bases. CDR1 and CDR2 from the germline V gene are KGHSH and LQKENI. The CDR3 consists of 13 residues. With 6 bases clipped from V and 8 bases from J, the junction kept 7 bases outside the gene matches. CDR3 DNA, as far as it was read: TGTGCCAGCTCCCCGGACAGGACACACACC. This codes for CASSPDRTHT. The full CDR3 sequence reads CASSPDRTHTIYF.

Regarding this clone: Read sequence stops 3 residues before the CDR3 end, and the germline J gene provides the missing end. J is TRBJ2-3 and V is TRBV18; no clear D. Germline V gene data show CDR1 as KGHSH and CDR2 as LQKENI. There are 12 residues in the CDR3. CDR3 bases read: TGTGCCAGCTCACGCGTTAGAGAGACG. Amino acid sequence: CASSRVRET. The CDR3 reads in full as CASSRVRETQYF.

Points on this clone: The CDR3 end lies 3 residues beyond the end of the read and is filled in from the germline J gene. The chain combines TRBV20-1 with TRBJ2-3, with 11 bases lining up with TRBD2. The CDR3 length is 16 residues. Trimming removed 4 bases from V and 6 bases from J; junction bases left unmatched: 12. Germline V gives CDR1 DFQATT, CDR2 SNEGSKA (reference sequence). The CDR3 bases that were read are TGCAGTGCTAACCGCTTCGTAGCGGGAGGGCTGGATACG. Its protein product is CSANRFVAGGLDT. The entire CDR3 protein is CSANRFVAGGLDTQYF.

For this clone: The CDR3 end lies 3 residues beyond the end of the read and is filled in from the germline J gene. The chain employs TRBV20-1 and TRBJ2-3; 7 nucleotides line up with TRBD1. The junction had 12 bases not matched to a gene; V was cut back by 6 bases and J by 3 bases. The CDR3 is 15 amino acids. Looked up from germline, CDR1 is DFQATT and CDR2 is SNEGSKA (reference sequence). The CDR3 here is CSARPQQGFTDTQYF. Partial CDR3 DNA: TGCAGTGCCAGACCTCAACAGGGGTTTACAGATACG.

In regard to this clone: The DNA ends 3 residues before the CDR3 does, and the rest of the CDR3 is filled in from the germline J gene. This chain uses TRBV11-2 with TRBJ1-2; perhaps TRBD1 as D (5 bases). The CDR3 runs to 14 residues. CDR1 is SGHAT and CDR2 is FQNNGV in the germline V gene. The CDR3 protein is CASGIPGLSDTYTF. The sequenced part of the CDR3 DNA is TGTGCCAGCGGGATTCCGGGACTATCAGATACC.

As concerns this clone: The missing CDR3 end, 3 residues past where the read stops, is filled in from the germline J gene. The chain links TRBV7-2 to TRBJ1-4, with a possible D match to TRBD1 (6 bases). Germline values: CDR1 SGHTA, CDR2 FQGNSA. The CDR3 length is 14 residues. The sequenced part of the CDR3 DNA is TGTGCCAGCAGCCAGGGACAAAGGGGCTCACCA. Amino acids: CASSQGQRGSP. Given in full, the CDR3 is CASSQGQRGSPLFF. The whole variable domain, filled in from reference TRBV7-2 and TRBJ1-4, reads GAGVSQSPSNKVTEKGKDVELRCDPISGHTALYWYRQSLGQGLEFLIYFQGNSAPDKSGLPSDRFSAERTGGSVSTLTIQRTQQEDSAVYLCASSQGQRGSPLFFGSGTQLSVL.

On this clone: The read gets to within 3 residues of the CDR3 end, and the germline J gene fills in the rest. This rearrangement joins TRBV7-9 to TRBJ2-7, with 8 positions matching TRBD2. Trimming cost V 5 bases and J 3 bases; bases outside gene matches: 9. CDR1 is SEHNR, CDR2 FQNEAQ, per germline (reference sequence). This CDR3 comprises 15 residues. The CDR3 here is CASSLSSAGGYEQYF. CDR3 bases read: TGTGCCAGCAGCCTGTCCTCGGCGGGGGGCTACGAG.

In regard to this clone: The read ends 3 residues shy of where the CDR3 ends; the end is completed using the germline J gene. The rearrangement uses TRBV7-3 and TRBJ2-2; D gene unclear. The V gene lost 5 bases and the J gene lost 1 base, with 8 bases spanning the gap. The CDR3 contains 14 residues. The germline V gene has CDR1 SGHTA and CDR2 FQGTGA. CDR3: CASSLTLNTGELFF. Partial CDR3 DNA: TGTGCCAGCAGCCTGACATTGAACACCGGGGAG.

A word on this clone: The CDR3 end lies 3 residues beyond the end of the read and is filled in from the germline J gene. The chain employs TRBV2 and TRBJ2-7; 7 bases align to TRBD2. CDR3 size: 15 residues. The trim removed 4 bases at V and 2 bases at J, leaving 8 bases unmatched. The germline V gene encodes CDR1 SNHLY and CDR2 FYNNEI. CDR3 DNA, as far as it was read: TGTGCCAGCAGTGTGCCTAGCGGTAAAACCTACGAG. Its translation is CASSVPSGKTYE. The full-length CDR3 reads as CASSVPSGKTYEQYF.

On this clone itself: The CDR3 end lies 3 residues beyond the end of the read and is filled in from the germline J gene. This chain joins TRBV2 and TRBJ2-5, with 7 nucleotides matching TRBD2. The CDR3 runs 15 residues. The V and J ends lost 7 bases and 3 bases, in that order; junction bases with no gene match: 11. The germline CDR1 and CDR2 sequences are SNHLY and FYNNEI. CDR3 region: CASNEGGGGKETQYF. Incomplete CDR3 DNA: TGTGCCAGCAACGAAGGTGGCGGGGGAAAAGAGACC.